This TCR beta chain was retrieved from a study of Graves' ophthalmopathy and Graves' hyperthyroidism. Trimming cost V 3 bases and J 5 bases; bases outside gene matches: 8. The CDR3 runs 16 residues. Per germline, CDR1 MGHDK and CDR2 SYGVNS. RNA transcripts provided the template for amplifying TCR beta CDR3 regions. Second-round multiplex PCR followed a first-round RT-PCR using HTBI primers. TCRdb analysed the multiplex PCR reads with MiXCR anew, one entry per CDR3 protein. The repertoire holds a few hundred thousand distinct CDR3 sequences, with 17% as singletons. Points from the study as a whole: Most thyroid clonotypes with frequency above 0.001 were detected in blood too.

Points on this clonotype: The antigen remains undetermined.

The sequencing sample was made of peripheral blood. The TCR comes from an adult woman with stable Graves' hyperthyroidism. This chain joins TRBV25-1 and TRBJ2-5, with 11 bases aligning to TRBD2. The chain's CDR3 is CASSDPTSGRKETQYF. In nucleotides, the CDR3 is TGTGCCAGCAGTGACCCCACTAGCGGGAGAAAGGAGACCCAGTACTTC.